Below, one T cell receptor beta chain is given with its context. In this sample, this clonotype turned up many times. It lacks a known antigen. Base qualities are not recorded, but no much larger clone differs from it by a single base. Amplification of TCR beta CDR3 regions was carried out from RNA transcripts. A first-round RT-PCR of the TCR CDR3 used the HTBI primer set with the Qiagen OneStep RT-PCR kit. Libraries were constructed in a second round of multiplex PCR, after which size selection and purification were performed. Sequencing of the libraries was done on an Illumina HiSeq2000 using paired-end 100 bp reads. Per the authors' processing: SOAPnuke was used to process the raw data, removing reads that contained adapters or uncalled bases, had a mean Phred below 15, or lacked an exact match to the constant primer or identifier. High-quality paired reads were merged with COPE v1.2.5, and unique nucleotide sequences were defined as clonotypes. MiTCR v1.1 was used to align clonotypes to the IMGT TRBV, TRBD and TRBJ reference segments. The analysis included only V-J combinations with a frequency above 0.0001, which together covered roughly 99% of the repertoires. The TCS score was defined as F50 (clonal expansion) divided by E x V (chaos), with BLOSUM62-based TCRdist calculated between CDR3 peptides within each V-J. Welch's t-statistics and random forest reduced roughly 540 V-J features to roughly 13, which were used in a naive Bayes classifier (R e1071). The raw public reads went through TCRdb reprocessing: fastp at Q25, MiXCR clone calling, in-frame beta chains kept. Each entry is one CDR3 protein sequence, shown with its most common DNA and genes. TCRdb's processing, not the study's, gives the V and J calls here. The sample yields fewer than 600,000 distinct CDR3 sequences; about 15% were counted once. About a sixth of the sample belongs to the ten largest clones.

This record comes from a study of T cells in Graves' hyperthyroidism and ophthalmopathy (dated by TCRdb to the late 2010s). Regarding the research as a whole: Peripheral blood samples were taken at the time of initial diagnosis, prior to any treatment. TCR Vbeta CDR3 sequencing of fewer than 150 peripheral blood samples (approximately 44 ophthalmopathy, around 80 hyperthyroidism and some 17 progressor patients) is reported in the paper. Following sampling, methimazole starting at 30 mg daily was given to hyperthyroidism patients, and high-dose intravenous methylprednisolone was given to ophthalmopathy patients. To identify distinguishing TCR V-J signatures, a discovery cohort of some 100 patients was used, comprising 40 to 45 with Graves' ophthalmopathy and some 60 with stable Graves' hyperthyroidism. Prospective prediction of ophthalmopathy was tested in an independent validation cohort consisting of 18 to 20 hyperthyroidism patients and 15 to 17 patients who later progressed to ophthalmopathy. The 80 to 100 discovery patients were randomly divided into training and test sets at a 7:3 ratio. The study also compared thyroid tissue and blood T-cell repertoires from five or six Graves' hyperthyroidism patients.

The study at large found these results: No statistical method was used to fix the sample size in advance, and group allocation was not hidden from the investigators. Ophthalmopathy was separated from stable hyperthyroidism by a 13 V-J signature model, with about 88% sensitivity and 81% to 82% specificity obtained in cross-validation and 80%/75% obtained in testing. Most expanded thyroid clonotypes (frequency above 0.001) were also detected in blood, suggesting blood repertoires may reflect thyroid immune responses. In validation, the model predicted progression to ophthalmopathy with approximately 71% sensitivity and about 73% specificity, a median of 6.5 months before onset.

Counted from cysteine to phenylalanine, this CDR3 has 15 amino acids. The read is trimmed to its CDR3 DNA, 45 bases read in frame from base 1. From the germline V gene, CDR1 is SGHRS and CDR2 is YFSETQ. V is clipped by 4 bases and J by 4 bases, and the sequence between their germline boundaries is 12 bases long. Stable Graves' hyperthyroidism was defined as no progression to ophthalmopathy during 18 months of follow-up. The hyperthyroidism patients were between 18 and 65 years old and newly diagnosed, with a disease duration of less than 2 months. Any patient with an uncontrolled infection, another autoimmune disease, pregnancy or lactation was excluded. Diagnoses were established on the basis of clinical symptoms, serum thyroxine and TRAb, thyroid ultrasound, and orbital computed tomography. PBMCs were separated from roughly 9.6 ml of fresh peripheral blood using Ficoll-Paque density gradient centrifugation. Trizol reagent was used to extract total RNA, and RNA quality was then checked on an Agilent 2100 Bioanalyzer.

The sequence was collected from a woman aged 18-30 years with Graves' hyperthyroidism. The sample comprised blood. The chain is encoded by TRBV5-1 joined to TRBJ1-6; there is no confident call for the D gene. The CDR3 region has the sequence CASSPSSLYNSPLHF. The sequenced DNA is TGCGCCAGCAGCCCCTCTTCTCTTTATAATTCACCCCTCCACTTT.